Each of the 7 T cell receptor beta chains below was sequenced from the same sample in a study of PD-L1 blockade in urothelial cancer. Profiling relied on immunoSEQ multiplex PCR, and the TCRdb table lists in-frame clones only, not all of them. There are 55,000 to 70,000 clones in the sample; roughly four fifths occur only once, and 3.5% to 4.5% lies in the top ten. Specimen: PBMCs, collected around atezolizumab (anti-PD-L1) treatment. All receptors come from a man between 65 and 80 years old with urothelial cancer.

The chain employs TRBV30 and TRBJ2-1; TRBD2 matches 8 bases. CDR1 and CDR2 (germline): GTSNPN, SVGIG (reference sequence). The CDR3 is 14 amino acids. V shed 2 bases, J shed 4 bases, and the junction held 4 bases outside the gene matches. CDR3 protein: CAWSRLAGYNEQFF. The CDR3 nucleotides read TGTGCCTGGAGTAGGCTAGCGGGTTACAATGAGCAGTTCTTC.

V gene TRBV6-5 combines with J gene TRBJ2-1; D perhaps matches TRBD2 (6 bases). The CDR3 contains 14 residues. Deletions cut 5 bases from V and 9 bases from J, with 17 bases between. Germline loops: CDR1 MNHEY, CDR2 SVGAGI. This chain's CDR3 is CASSPGLGVSEQFF. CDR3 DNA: TGTGCCAGCAGTCCGGGACTGGGAGTGAGTGAGCAGTTCTTC.

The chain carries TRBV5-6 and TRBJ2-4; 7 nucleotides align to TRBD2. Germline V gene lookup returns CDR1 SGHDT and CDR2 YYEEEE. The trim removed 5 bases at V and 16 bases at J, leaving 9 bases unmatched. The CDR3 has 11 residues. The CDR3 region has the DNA TGTGCCAGCAGTGCGGGAGAAAGAAGTTACTTC. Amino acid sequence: CASSAGERSYF. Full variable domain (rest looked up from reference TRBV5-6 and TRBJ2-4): DAGVTQSPTHLIKTRGQQVTLRCSPKSGHDTVSWYQQALGQGPQFIFQYYEEEERQRGNFPDRFSGHQFPNYSSELNVNALLLGDSALYLCASSAGERSYFGAGTRLSVL.

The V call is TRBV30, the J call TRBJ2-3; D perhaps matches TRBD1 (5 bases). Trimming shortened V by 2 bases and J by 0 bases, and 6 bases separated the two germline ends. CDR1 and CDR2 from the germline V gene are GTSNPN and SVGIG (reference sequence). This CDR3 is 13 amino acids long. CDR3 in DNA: TGTGCCTGGAGTCAGGGTAGCACAGATACGCAGTATTTT. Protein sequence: CAWSQGSTDTQYF.

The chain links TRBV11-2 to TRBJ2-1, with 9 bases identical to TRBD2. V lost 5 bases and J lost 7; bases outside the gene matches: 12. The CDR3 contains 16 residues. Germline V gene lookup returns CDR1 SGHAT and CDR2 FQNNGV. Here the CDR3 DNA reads TGTGCCAGCAGCATGGGTTCTAGCGGGGTGAGGAATGAGCAGTTCTTC. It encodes CASSMGSSGVRNEQFF.

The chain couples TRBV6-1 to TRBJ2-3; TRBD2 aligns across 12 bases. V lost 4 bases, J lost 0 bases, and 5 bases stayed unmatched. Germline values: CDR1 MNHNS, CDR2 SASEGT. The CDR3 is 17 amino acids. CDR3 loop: CASSGGLAGASTDTQYF. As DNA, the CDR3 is TGTGCCAGCAGTGGGGGACTAGCGGGCGCGAGCACAGATACGCAGTATTTT.

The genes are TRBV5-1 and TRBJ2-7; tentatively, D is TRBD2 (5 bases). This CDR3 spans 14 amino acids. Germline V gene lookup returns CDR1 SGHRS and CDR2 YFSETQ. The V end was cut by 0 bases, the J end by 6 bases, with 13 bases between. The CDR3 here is CASSLVPSGSEQYF. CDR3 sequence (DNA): TGCGCCAGCAGCTTGGTCCCAAGCGGCAGCGAGCAGTACTTC.